Listed here are 27 T cell receptor beta chains from one sample, sequenced in a study of shared clonotypes between healthy human individuals. Profiling relied on immunoSEQ multiplex PCR, and the TCRdb table lists in-frame clones only, not all of them. This table has roughly 2.6 million clones, more than 90% appearing once. Sequencing input: naive CD4+ T cells sorted from blood. Described subset: CD45RA+ positively selected. The origin of the receptors is a man between 18 and 29 years old in good health.

This chain connects TRBV2 to TRBJ1-5, with 9 bases matching TRBD1. J was trimmed by 6 bases and V by 8 bases; bases with no gene match: 8. CDR3 length equals 14 residues. Germline V lookup: CDR1 SNHLY, CDR2 FYNNEI. CDR3 region: CASFFDRGAQPQHF. DNA of the CDR3: TGTGCCAGCTTTTTCGACAGGGGGGCTCAGCCCCAGCATTTT.

This clone was detected once. The genes are TRBV11-3 and TRBJ2-7; TRBD2 aligns across 8 bases. Germline lookup yields CDR1 SGHNT and CDR2 YENEEA. This CDR3 spans 15 amino acids. V gave up 2 bases and J gave up 3 bases; unmatched junction bases: 6. CDR3 bases: TGTGCCAGCAGCTTATTCTCCGGGACTAGCTACGAGCAGTACTTC. It encodes CASSLFSGTSYEQYF.

This sequence joins TRBV30 and TRBJ1-5, with TRBD1 as a possible D gene (5 bases). Trimming stripped 2 bases from V and 2 bases from J, with 10 bases between. CDR1 is GTSNPN, CDR2 SVGIG, per germline (reference sequence). This CDR3 spans 14 amino acids. The CDR3 loop is CAWSRQMGNQPQHF. The CDR3 DNA reads as TGTGCCTGGAGTCGACAGATGGGCAATCAGCCCCAGCATTTT.

V usage is TRBV2 and J usage is TRBJ2-2; D unclear. The CDR3 extends over 14 amino acids. V lost 8 bases and J lost 4, with 14 bases in between. From germline, CDR1 is SNHLY and CDR2 FYNNEI. The CDR3 sequence: CASGRDPGTGELFF. The CDR3 nucleotides are TGTGCCAGCGGACGAGATCCGGGCACCGGGGAGCTGTTTTTT.

V is TRBV6-5 and J is TRBJ1-1; unclear D gene. V dropped 2 bases and J dropped 1 base, with 8 bases sitting between them. The CDR3 length is 14 residues. Germline-derived CDR1 and CDR2 are MNHEY and SVGAGI. CDR3 protein: CASSYVGQNTEAFF. The CDR3 DNA sequence: TGTGCCAGCAGTTACGTCGGCCAGAACACTGAAGCTTTCTTT.

The chain carries TRBV6-5 and TRBJ1-1, with D perhaps matching TRBD1 (6 bases). V lost 0 bases to trimming and J lost 1 base, with 12 bases between them. The germline V gene has CDR1 MNHEY and CDR2 SVGAGI. The CDR3 contains 16 residues. The CDR3: CASSYSRGISNTEAFF. CDR3 coding DNA: TGTGCCAGCAGTTACTCGAGGGGGATCTCGAACACTGAAGCTTTCTTT.

The gene calls are TRBV10-3 and TRBJ2-1, with 9 bases that match TRBD1. The V gene's germline CDR1 is ENHRY and CDR2 SYGVKD. The CDR3 has 16 amino acids. V was pared by 2 bases and J by 5 bases, with 7 bases of the junction left unmatched. As DNA, the CDR3 is TGTGCCATCAGTGAGGGGGACAGGGTGGTCCACAATGAGCAGTTCTTC. Its protein product is CAISEGDRVVHNEQFF.

This chain connects TRBV19 to TRBJ2-7; D gene unclear. This CDR3 region has 15 residues. V lost 2 bases, J lost 6 bases, and 17 bases lay in between. Germline V CDR1 and CDR2: LNHDA, SQIVND (reference sequence). The CDR3 sequence: CASSISYLIPSEQYF. The CDR3 DNA reads as TGTGCCAGTAGTATATCGTACCTTATCCCCTCCGAGCAGTACTTC. Based on the CDR3 plus reference TRBV19 and TRBJ2-7, the full variable domain is DGGITQSPKYLFRKEGQNVTLSCEQNLNHDAMYWYRQDPGQGLRLIYYSQIVNDFQKGDIAEGYSVSREKKESFPLTVTSAQKNPTAFYLCASSISYLIPSEQYFGPGTRLTVT.

The gene calls are TRBV19 and TRBJ1-1, with 11 bases identical to TRBD1. The CDR3 sequence is 17 residues long. Germline CDR1 and CDR2: LNHDA and SQIVND (reference sequence). The J segment lost 4 bases and the V segment lost 7 bases, leaving 14 bases of the junction unmatched. CDR3 in DNA: TGTGCCAGTACATTAGGACAGGGGGCCAGTCTTGGCACTGAAGCTTTCTTT. Amino acid sequence: CASTLGQGASLGTEAFF.

The chain joins TRBV5-6 to TRBJ2-5, with D perhaps assigned TRBD1 or TRBD2 (5 bases each). V lost 1 base, J lost 3 bases, and 16 bases lay in between. Germline V gene sequence: CDR1 SGHDT, CDR2 YYEEEE. This CDR3 region has 16 residues. Here the CDR3 DNA reads TGTGCCAGCAGCTTGTTCGGGCGGGCCAGGGAAGAGACCCAGTACTTC. This codes for CASSLFGRAREETQYF.

Notes on this clone: Within the sample, other DNA sequences also encode this same CDR3. The CDR3 DNA reads TGTGCCAGCAGAGGTTATGGCTACACCTTC. It translates to CASRGYGYTF. The V gene is TRBV28, the J gene TRBJ1-2; D is undetermined. Germline CDR1 is MDHEN and CDR2 is SYDVKM. Between the trimmed V and J ends, which lost 6 bases and 5 bases, there was a span of 4 bases. The CDR3 is made up of 10 amino acids.

V gene TRBV14 combines with J gene TRBJ2-1, with D hard to call. V gave up 7 bases and J gave up 10 bases, with 17 bases separating them. Germline V gives CDR1 SGHDN, CDR2 FVKESK. CDR3 size: 13 residues. The CDR3 nucleotides read TGTGCCAGCACCTTTCAAGGCGTTACGGAGCAGTTCTTC. Encoded protein: CASTFQGVTEQFF.

The chain uses TRBV29-1 and TRBJ2-1; 8 bases are a match to TRBD2. The CDR3 sequence is 14 residues long. Germline V gene sequence: CDR1 SQVTM, CDR2 ANQGSEA. J lost 5 bases, V lost 5 bases, and 8 bases had no gene match. CDR3 amino acids: CSVLGSGGDNEQFF. CDR3 in DNA: TGCAGCGTTCTCGGCAGCGGGGGTGACAATGAGCAGTTCTTC.

V usage is TRBV18 and J usage is TRBJ2-3; 8 positions agree with TRBD2. Germline V gene data show CDR1 as KGHSH and CDR2 as LQKENI. The J segment lost 1 base and the V segment lost 6 bases, leaving 3 bases of the junction unmatched. CDR3 length equals 14 residues. CDR3 sequence reads: CASSNSGGTDTQYF. The CDR3 DNA is TGTGCCAGCTCGAATAGCGGGGGCACAGATACGCAGTATTTT.

The chain employs TRBV7-2 and TRBJ2-2; 9 bases align to TRBD2. After removal of 2 bases from V and 5 bases from J, the junction contained 6 bases not matched to a gene. There are 16 residues in the CDR3. Germline lookup yields CDR1 SGHTA and CDR2 FQGNSA. The CDR3, as DNA: TGTGCCAGCAGCTTAAGGTGGCTAGCGGGAACCGGGGAGCTGTTTTTT. This gives the protein CASSLRWLAGTGELFF.

The CDR3 bases are TGTGCCAGCAGCCTAAACAATGAGCAGTTCTTC. It translates to CASSLNNEQFF. This sequence joins TRBV11-1 and TRBJ2-1, with unresolved D. Germline CDR1 and CDR2: SGHAT and FQDESV (reference sequence). The CDR3 has 11 residues. Trimming cost V 5 bases and J 5 bases, with 4 bases left between them.

J is TRBJ1-1 and V is TRBV19; D is undetermined. The CDR3 contains 14 residues. V dropped 7 bases and J dropped 1 base, with 13 bases sitting between them. The germline V gene encodes CDR1 LNHDA and CDR2 SQIVND (reference sequence). The CDR3 region is CASTPPGRNTEAFF. Here the CDR3 DNA reads TGTGCCAGTACCCCCCCCGGACGGAACACTGAAGCTTTCTTT. The whole variable domain, filled in from reference TRBV19 and TRBJ1-1, reads DGGITQSPKYLFRKEGQNVTLSCEQNLNHDAMYWYRQDPGQGLRLIYYSQIVNDFQKGDIAEGYSVSREKKESFPLTVTSAQKNPTAFYLCASTPPGRNTEAFFGQGTRLTVV.

The CDR3 region has the DNA TGTGCCTGGAACGGACAGCTGAGAGAGACCCAGTACTTC. It encodes CAWNGQLRETQYF. The genes are TRBV30 and TRBJ2-5; possibly TRBD1 for D (6 bases). The V end was cut by 4 bases, the J end by 4 bases, with 13 bases between. CDR3 size: 13 residues. Germline loops: CDR1 GTSNPN, CDR2 SVGIG (reference sequence).

Details on this clone: Other DNA variants within this sample encode the same CDR3. V is TRBV9 and J is TRBJ2-5; tentative D call: TRBD1 (6 bases). The germline V gene has CDR1 SGDLS and CDR2 YYNGEE. The CDR3 length is 13 residues. The V gene lost 4 bases and the J gene lost 2 bases, with 9 bases spanning the gap. CDR3 sequence reads: CASSTGQQETQYF. DNA of the CDR3: TGTGCCAGCAGCACAGGACAGCAAGAGACCCAGTACTTC.

V usage is TRBV6-5 and J usage is TRBJ2-1; 8 bases map to TRBD2. V was clipped by 4 bases and J by 14 bases; unmatched bases: 4. This CDR3 has 11 amino acids. Germline loops: CDR1 MNHEY, CDR2 SVGAGI. CDR3 bases: TGTGCCAGCAGTTCACCGGGAGGGGAGTTCTTC. It yields the protein CASSSPGGEFF.

This clone has only one observation. The genes are TRBV19 and TRBJ2-2; D remains unclear. Germline assignment: CDR1 LNHDA and CDR2 SQIVND (reference sequence). Trimming removed 6 bases from V and 1 base from J, with 6 bases in between. The CDR3 is 13 residues long. The CDR3 DNA follows: TGTGCCAGTAGAAAACAGAACACCGGGGAGCTGTTTTTT. Translated: CASRKQNTGELFF.

For this clone: Other DNA sequences in the same sample also yield this CDR3. The J gene is TRBJ2-5, the V gene TRBV7-6, with D hard to call. This CDR3 has 12 residues. CDR1 and CDR2 from the germline V gene are SGHVS and FNYEAQ. The V end was cut by 1 base, the J end by 5 bases, with 5 bases between. This CDR3 is CASSLDGETQYF. CDR3 in DNA: TGTGCCAGCAGCTTAGATGGGGAGACCCAGTACTTC.

J is TRBJ2-7 and V is TRBV5-6; no clear D gene. Trimming cost V 4 bases and J 0 bases, with 11 bases left between them. CDR3 size: 14 residues. The germline gives CDR1 SGHDT, CDR2 YYEEEE. As DNA, the CDR3 is TGTGCCAGCAGCGCCGGGCCAACCTCCTACGAGCAGTACTTC. This encodes CASSAGPTSYEQYF. The full variable domain, in which reference TRBV5-6 and TRBJ2-7 provide the parts outside the CDR3, is DAGVTQSPTHLIKTRGQQVTLRCSPKSGHDTVSWYQQALGQGPQFIFQYYEEEERQRGNFPDRFSGHQFPNYSSELNVNALLLGDSALYLCASSAGPTSYEQYFGPGTRLTVT.

The chain uses TRBV30 and TRBJ1-1; TRBD1 matches at 9 bases. The germline V gene encodes CDR1 GTSNPN and CDR2 SVGIG (reference sequence). Trimming at V came to 8 bases and at J to 0 bases, leaving 10 bases not matched to a gene. The CDR3 has 15 amino acids. The DNA of the CDR3 is TGTGCCCGTGGACAGGGGTCACTCATGAACACTGAAGCTTTCTTT. It is translated as CARGQGSLMNTEAFF.

This clone came up a few times. The chain couples TRBV11-2 to TRBJ1-1; 7 bases are a match to TRBD1. CDR1 and CDR2 (germline): SGHAT, FQNNGV. CDR3 length: 14 amino acids. V gave up 4 bases and J gave up 4 bases; unmatched junction bases: 6. CDR3: CASSSGNRGTEAFF. The CDR3 DNA follows: TGTGCCAGCAGCTCGGGAAACAGGGGCACTGAAGCTTTCTTT. The entire variable domain, with the rest obtained from reference TRBV11-2 and TRBJ1-1, is as follows: EAGVAQSPRYKIIEKRQSVAFWCNPISGHATLYWYQQILGQGPKLLIQFQNNGVVDDSQLPKDRFSAERLKGVDSTLKIQPAKLEDSAVYLCASSSGNRGTEAFFGQGTRLTVV.

Points on this clone: Other nucleotide sequences from this sample produce the same CDR3. J is TRBJ1-4 and V is TRBV25-1; D uncertain. V was clipped by 1 base and J by 3 bases, with 6 bases between them. The CDR3 totals 14 residues. CDR1 and CDR2 (germline): MGHDK, SYGVNS. In nucleotides, the CDR3 is TGTGCCAGCAGTGAATCTGGGCCTAATGAAAAACTGTTTTTT. It is translated as CASSESGPNEKLFF. Looking up the rest from reference TRBV25-1 and TRBJ1-4 gives the full variable domain: EADIYQTPRYLVIGTGKKITLECSQTMGHDKMYWYQQDPGMELHLIHYSYGVNSTEKGDLSSESTVSRIRTEHFPLTLESARPSHTSQYLCASSESGPNEKLFFGSGTQLSVL.

The chain combines TRBV30 with TRBJ2-7; tentative D call: TRBD1 (6 bases). Germline CDR1 is GTSNPN and CDR2 is SVGIG (reference sequence). The CDR3 runs to 15 residues. Trimming removed 6 bases at V and 1 base at J, with 19 bases between. The CDR3 DNA sequence: TGTGCCTGTATGAGTGACAGGAGACCGTCCTACGAGCAGTACTTC. Protein sequence: CACMSDRRPSYEQYF.